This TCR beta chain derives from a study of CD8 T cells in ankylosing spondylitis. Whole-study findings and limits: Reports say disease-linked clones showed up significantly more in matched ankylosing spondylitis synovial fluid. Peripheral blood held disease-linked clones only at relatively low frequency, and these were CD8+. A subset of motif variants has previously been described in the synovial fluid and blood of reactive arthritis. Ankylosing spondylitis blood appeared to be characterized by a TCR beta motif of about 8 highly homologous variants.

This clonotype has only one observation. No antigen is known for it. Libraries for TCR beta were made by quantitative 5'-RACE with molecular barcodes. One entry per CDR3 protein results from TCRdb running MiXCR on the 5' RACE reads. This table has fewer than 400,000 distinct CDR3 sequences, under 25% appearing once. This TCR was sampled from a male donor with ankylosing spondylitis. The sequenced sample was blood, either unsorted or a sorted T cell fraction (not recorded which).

The CDR3 DNA reads as TGTGCCAGCAGGAGAGACAGGAACACTGAAGCTTTCTTT. This translates into CASRRDRNTEAFF. V usage is TRBV27 and J usage is TRBJ1-1, with D possibly matching TRBD1 (5 bases). The ends were cut back, 6 bases at V and 1 base at J, with 9 bases in the middle. Germline CDR1 is MNHEY and CDR2 is SMNVEV (reference sequence). CDR3 length: 13 amino acids.